This T cell receptor beta chain was profiled in a study of early T cells in non-severe SARS-CoV-2 infection. TCRdb processed the 5' RACE reads anew with MiXCR; each CDR3 protein has one entry. The repertoire holds approximately 50,000 distinct CDR3 sequences, with 7.5% to 10% as singletons. This clonotype has at least ten counts. Trimming removed 2 bases from V and 7 bases from J, with 14 bases in between. Germline V gene sequence: CDR1 DFQATT, CDR2 SNEGSKA (reference sequence). This CDR3 is built from 14 residues. V and J are TRBV20-1 and TRBJ1-4, with D possibly being TRBD1 (5 bases). This TCR was sampled from an adult who was a healthcare worker with PCR-confirmed SARS-CoV-2 infection or an uninfected control (not recorded which). Source material: whole blood. DNA for the CDR3: TGCAGTGCTAGATGGGCGGGGCTTAGTGAAAAACTGTTTTTT. Its translation: CSARWAGLSEKLFF.